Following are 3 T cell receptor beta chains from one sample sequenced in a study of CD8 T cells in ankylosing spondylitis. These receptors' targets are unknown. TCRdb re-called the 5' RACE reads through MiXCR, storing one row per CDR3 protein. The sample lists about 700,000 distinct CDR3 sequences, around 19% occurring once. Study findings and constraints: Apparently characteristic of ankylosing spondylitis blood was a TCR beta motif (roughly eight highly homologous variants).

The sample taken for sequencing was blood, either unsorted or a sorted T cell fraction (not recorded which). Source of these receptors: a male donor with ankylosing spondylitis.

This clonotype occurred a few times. CDR3 sequence: CASSPDSFYGYTF. Written as DNA, the CDR3 is TGTGCCAGCAGCCCGGACAGTTTCTATGGCTACACCTTC. This chain joins TRBV7-9 and TRBJ1-2; a weak D match, TRBD1 (6 bases). Germline-derived CDR1 and CDR2 are SEHNR and FQNEAQ (reference sequence). Trimming took 5 bases from V and 4 from J, leaving 11 bases between them. This CDR3 has 13 amino acids.

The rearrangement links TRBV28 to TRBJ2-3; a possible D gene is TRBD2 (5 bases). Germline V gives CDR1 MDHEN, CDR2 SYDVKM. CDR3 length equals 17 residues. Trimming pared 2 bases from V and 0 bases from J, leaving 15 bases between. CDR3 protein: CASSLVNPRLSTDTQYF. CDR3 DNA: TGTGCCAGCAGTTTAGTGAATCCGCGACTAAGCACAGATACGCAGTATTTT.

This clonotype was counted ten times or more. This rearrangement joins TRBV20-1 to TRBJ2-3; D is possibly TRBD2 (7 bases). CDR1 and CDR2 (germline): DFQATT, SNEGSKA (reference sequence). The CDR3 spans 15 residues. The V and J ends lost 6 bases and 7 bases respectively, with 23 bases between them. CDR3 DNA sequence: TGCAGTGCCGCAGATAGGGGGAGGGCCGTCAATACGCAGTATTTT. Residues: CSAADRGRAVNTQYF.